These 5 T cell receptor beta chains came from one sample sequenced in a study of T-cell reconstitution after alpha-beta-depleted transplantation in children. Study results and caveats: Reports say that about two months after transplant, the alpha-beta T cells came out of several hundred graft clones that had expanded.

These TCRs' antigens remain unknown. Unique molecular identifiers were incorporated during preparation of the TCRbeta library. TCRdb reanalysed the PCR reads using MiXCR and keeps one entry per CDR3 protein. The sample lists roughly 30,000 distinct CDR3 sequences; approximately 6.5% were seen once. The material sequenced was peripheral blood, taken 60 days after TCRalphabeta/CD19-depleted stem cell transplant. The receptors shown here come from a child younger than two who had a stem cell transplant for acute myeloid leukemia, so the T cells may come from the graft donor.

This clonotype was seen repeatedly, ten times or more. The V call is TRBV28, the J call TRBJ2-1; D remains unclear. The CDR3 loop spans 14 amino acids. V gave up 7 bases and J gave up 7 bases, with 17 bases separating them. Germline-derived CDR1 and CDR2 are MDHEN and SYDVKM. The CDR3 DNA follows: TGTGCCAGCATTCCTAGAGGACCACGGAATGAGCAGTTCTTC. Its protein product is CASIPRGPRNEQFF.

This clonotype was picked up many times. The chain combines TRBV7-9 with TRBJ2-3; 7 bases are shared with TRBD2. V lost 3 bases, J lost 2 bases, and 8 bases stayed unmatched. Germline CDR1 SEHNR, CDR2 FQNEAQ (reference sequence). The CDR3 contains 16 residues. The CDR3 region has the DNA TGTGCCAGCAGCTTGGGAGGGGCAGGAGACACAGATACGCAGTATTTT. Amino acids: CASSLGGAGDTDTQYF.

This clonotype was detected ten times or more. This chain links TRBV5-6 with TRBJ2-3; a possible D gene is TRBD1 (6 bases). Between the trimmed V and J ends, which lost 2 bases and 2 bases, there was a span of 18 bases. Germline CDR1 and CDR2: SGHDT and YYEEEE. The length of the CDR3 is 17 residues. In DNA form, the CDR3 reads TGTGCCAGCAGCTTACAGGGAAGACGGGCACACACAGATACGCAGTATTTT. Encoded protein: CASSLQGRRAHTDTQYF. The entire variable domain, with the rest obtained from reference TRBV5-6 and TRBJ2-3, is as follows: DAGVTQSPTHLIKTRGQQVTLRCSPKSGHDTVSWYQQALGQGPQFIFQYYEEEERQRGNFPDRFSGHQFPNYSSELNVNALLLGDSALYLCASSLQGRRAHTDTQYFGPGTRLTVL.

This clonotype has ten or more counts. The CDR3 region is CSGNPTGLLEAFF. For the CDR3, the DNA is TGCAGCGGCAATCCTACAGGGCTCCTTGAAGCTTTCTTT. The chain employs TRBV29-1 and TRBJ1-1, with D possibly matching TRBD1 (6 bases). CDR3 length: 13 amino acids. V was cut by 7 bases and J by 7 bases, with 19 bases left in between. Germline V gene sequence: CDR1 SQVTM, CDR2 ANQGSEA.

This clonotype came up many times. This rearrangement joins TRBV7-7 to TRBJ1-3; D gene unclear. The CDR3 is 17 amino acids. Germline V gene data show CDR1 as SSHAT and CDR2 as FNYEAQ (reference sequence). V dropped 1 base and J dropped 0 bases, with 13 bases sitting between them. CDR3 sequence (DNA): TGTGCCAGCAGCTTAGGACGGAAAAAGTCCTCTGGAAACACCATATATTTT. Encoded protein: CASSLGRKKSSGNTIYF.